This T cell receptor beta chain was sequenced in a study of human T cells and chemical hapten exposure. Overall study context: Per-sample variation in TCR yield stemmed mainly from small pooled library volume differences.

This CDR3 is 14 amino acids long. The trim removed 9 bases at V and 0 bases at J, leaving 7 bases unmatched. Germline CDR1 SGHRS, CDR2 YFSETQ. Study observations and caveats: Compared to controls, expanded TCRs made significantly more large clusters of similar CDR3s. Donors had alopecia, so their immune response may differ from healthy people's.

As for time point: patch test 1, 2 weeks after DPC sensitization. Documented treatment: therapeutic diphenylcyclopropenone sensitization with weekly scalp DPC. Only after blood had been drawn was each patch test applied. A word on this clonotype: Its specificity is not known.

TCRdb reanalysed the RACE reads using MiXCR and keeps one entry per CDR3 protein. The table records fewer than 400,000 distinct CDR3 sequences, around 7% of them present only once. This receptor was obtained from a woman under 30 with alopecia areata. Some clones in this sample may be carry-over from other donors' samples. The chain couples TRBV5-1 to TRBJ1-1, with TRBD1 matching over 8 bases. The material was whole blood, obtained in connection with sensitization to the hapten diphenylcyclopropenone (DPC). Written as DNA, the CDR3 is TGCGCCACCAACAGGGGGAAAATGAACACTGAAGCTTTCTTT. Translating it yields CATNRGKMNTEAFF. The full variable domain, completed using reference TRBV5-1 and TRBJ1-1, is KAGVTQTPRYLIKTRGQQVTLSCSPISGHRSVSWYQQTPGQGLQFLFEYFSETQRNKGNFPGRFSGRQFSNSRSEMNVSTLELGDSALYLCATNRGKMNTEAFFGQGTRLTVV.